These T cell receptor beta chains were read from a single sample in a study of tumor-infiltrating lymphocytes in primary liver carcinoma. TCRdb reprocessed the multiplex PCR reads via MiXCR and lists one record per CDR3 protein. The sample yields 70,000 to 85,000 distinct CDR3 sequences, about 64% seen once. Sequenced input: liver tumor tissue from sampling region 4. Every receptor here comes from a woman aged 60 to 75 with primary liver carcinoma and hepatitis B virus infection. Both conserved end residues are part of each CDR3. Fields, in order: V gene, J gene, D gene, clone size, CDR3 DNA, CDR3 protein. A D gene is named only where the DNA matches it firmly. Rows give clone size only sometimes, using once, few, many, or a class for an expanded clone.

V gene: TRBV11-2; J gene: TRBJ2-1; D gene: TRBD2; clone size: .; CDR3 DNA: TGTGCCAGCGGCTTCTGGGGGAGGGCCAACAATGAGCAGTTGTTC; CDR3 protein: CASGFWGRANNEQLF
V gene: TRBV20-1; J gene: TRBJ2-2; D gene: .; clone size: .; CDR3 DNA: TGCAGTGCTACCACAGGCGAGAACACCGGGGAGCTGTTTTTT; CDR3 protein: CSATTGENTGELFF
V gene: TRBV7-9; J gene: TRBJ2-1; D gene: TRBD2; clone size: many; CDR3 DNA: TGTGCCCCGGGGAGCGGGAGGGACAATGAGCAGTTCTTC; CDR3 protein: CAPGSGRDNEQFF
V gene: TRBV12-3/TRBV12-4; J gene: TRBJ2-3; D gene: TRBD2; clone size: .; CDR3 DNA: TGTGCCAGCAGTTTAGGGGAGGGTGGGATCACAGATACGCAGTATTTT; CDR3 protein: CASSLGEGGITDTQYF
V gene: TRBV11-2; J gene: TRBJ2-1; D gene: .; clone size: once; CDR3 DNA: TGTGCCAGCAGGTTAGATCAACAGGGTATACTCTACAATGTGCAGTTCTTC; CDR3 protein: CASRLDQQGILYNVQFF
V gene: TRBV19; J gene: TRBJ2-7; D gene: .; clone size: .; CDR3 DNA: TGTGCCAGTAGTATAGGACAGCGTACCTACGAGCAGTACTTC; CDR3 protein: CASSIGQRTYEQYF
V gene: TRBV20-1; J gene: TRBJ2-7; D gene: TRBD2; clone size: .; CDR3 DNA: TGCAGTGCTAGAGATCTGAGCGGGAACTACGATCAGTACTTC; CDR3 protein: CSARDLSGNYDQYF
V gene: TRBV11-2; J gene: TRBJ2-2; D gene: .; clone size: once; CDR3 DNA: TGTGCCTGCAGTTTAGTTTGGGGGGACCCCAAGGATATCGGGGAGCTGTTTTTT; CDR3 protein: CACSLVWGDPKDIGELFF
V gene: TRBV24-1; J gene: TRBJ2-3; D gene: .; clone size: .; CDR3 DNA: TGTGCCACCAGTGACTACGGAACCCCCACAGATACGCTGTATTTT; CDR3 protein: CATSDYGTPTDTLYF
V gene: TRBV11-2; J gene: TRBJ2-1; D gene: .; clone size: .; CDR3 DNA: TGTGCCAGCAGCTTAGGAACTAGCAAAAAGCTTGAGCAGTTCTTC; CDR3 protein: CASSLGTSKKLEQFF